Sequencing of this TCR delta chain was carried out in a study of γδ T cells in repeated Plasmodium falciparum infection. Study-level findings and limits: Vdelta2-negative gammadelta repertoires appeared less diverse and less shared in Malian than Australian children. One small rural Malian village, predominantly a single ethnic group, supplied the cohort.

With CATT, TCRdb re-called clones from the multiplex PCR reads. The table has about 51,000 delta-chain clones, roughly 2% seen once. This clone was recorded at least ten times. As yet, its antigen is unknown. This may be a read error: a much more frequent sequence differs by one nucleotide. Flow sorting of PBMC yielded separate Vgamma9/Vdelta2+ and Vdelta2-negative gammadelta T cell populations for bulk repertoire analysis. Per the germline V gene, CDR1 is GEAIGNYY and CDR2 is EKD. This CDR3 has 18 amino acids. The germline V and J ends were trimmed by 0 bases and 0 bases, with 19 bases remaining between them.

This TCR derives from a pool of human donors (malaria-infected and uninfected, not separated). This chain joins TRDV2 and TRDJ1; a weak D match, TRDD3 (5 bases). Input material: gamma-delta T cells from blood. In nucleotides, the CDR3 is TGTGCCTGTGACACCGTCAACGGGATTAAACGGTACACCGATAAACTCATCTTT. It specifies CACDTVNGIKRYTDKLIF.